This T cell receptor (beta chain) was observed in a study of T cells in Graves' hyperthyroidism and ophthalmopathy. This clonotype was counted at least ten times. Template material for amplifying TCR beta CDR3 regions consisted of RNA transcripts. Carried out on the TCR CDR3, a first-round RT-PCR used the HTBI primer set. TCRdb called the multiplex PCR reads again in MiXCR, with one record for every CDR3 protein. The sample shows around 600,000 distinct CDR3 sequences, 13% to 15% of them seen only once. CDR1 is DFQATT, CDR2 SNEGSKA, per germline (reference sequence). This CDR3 has 17 amino acids. Trimming removed 6 bases from V and 1 base from J, with 24 bases in between. Exclusion followed for patients with uncontrolled infection, other autoimmune disease, pregnancy or lactation.

The chain links TRBV20-1 to TRBJ2-5, with a weak D call TRBD2 (7 bases). The receptor's source is a woman aged 18-30 years with Graves' ophthalmopathy. Sequenced: blood. This chain's CDR3 is CSALGGGFNSGQETQYF. The CDR3 bases are TGCAGTGCCCTTGGGGGGGGCTTCAACAGTGGCCAAGAGACCCAGTACTTC.